This T cell receptor (beta chain) was identified during a study of blood T cell repertoires in COVID-19. Across the study: The United States, Italy and Spain were the sources of the acute and convalescent COVID-19 samples.

The repertoire was sequenced with immunoSEQ multiplex PCR; TCRdb's copy has only in-frame clones and lacks some. The sample carries under 450,000 clones, about 88% recorded once. Trimming took off 11 bases at V and 4 bases at J, with 18 bases between the two ends. Germline assignment: CDR1 SEHNR and CDR2 FQNEAQ (reference sequence). The CDR3 contains 14 residues. This receptor was obtained from a woman aged 40 to 55 with COVID-19, enrolled during active disease. The J gene is TRBJ1-5, the V gene TRBV7-9, with D possibly being TRBD1 (6 bases). Sequencing used peripheral blood. CDR3 sequence reads: CASAGAGANQPQHF. The CDR3 DNA is TGTGCCTCCGCGGGGGCAGGGGCAAATCAGCCCCAGCATTTT.